This T cell receptor beta chain was documented in a study of glioma-infiltrating T cells. General observations from the study: Only very few CDR3 sequences appeared in both tissue and blood. Above-expected tissue-blood divergence occurred in all gliomas, most in low-grade ones.

TCR alpha and beta CDR3 regions were amplified from RNA using iRepertoire nested multiplex PCR. One-step reverse transcription and amplification started from approximately 100-400 ng of tissue mRNA or PBMC total RNA. MiXCR, applied by TCRdb to the multiplex PCR reads, yields one record per CDR3 protein. The sample contains about 110,000 distinct CDR3 sequences, approximately 26% of which appear only once. Trimming left V 1 base short and J 4 bases short, with 12 bases between. Per germline, CDR1 SGHRS and CDR2 YFSETQ. The CDR3 has 15 amino acids. This clonotype was counted at least ten times. What it binds is not known.

This chain uses TRBV5-1 with TRBJ2-1; D gene ambiguous. This clonotype originated in a human donor with low-grade glioma or glioblastoma, undergoing nonglioma brain surgery, or in good health (not recorded which). Sequenced material: glioma tissue, nonneoplastic brain tissue, or PBMCs (not recorded which). DNA of the CDR3: TGCGCCAGCAGCTTGATCTCAGTGGGATACAATGAGCAGTTCTTC. Its protein is CASSLISVGYNEQFF.